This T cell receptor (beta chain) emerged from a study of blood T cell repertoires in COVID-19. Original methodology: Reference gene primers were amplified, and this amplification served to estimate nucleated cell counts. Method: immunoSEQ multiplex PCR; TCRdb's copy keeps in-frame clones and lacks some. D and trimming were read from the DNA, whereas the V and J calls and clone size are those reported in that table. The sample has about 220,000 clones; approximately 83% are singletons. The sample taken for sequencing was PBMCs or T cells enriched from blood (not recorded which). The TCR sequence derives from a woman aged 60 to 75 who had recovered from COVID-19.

CDR3 sequence: CASTTARSSYNEQFF. The CDR3 DNA reads TGCGCCAGCACCACGGCGAGGAGCTCCTACAATGAGCAGTTCTTC. The chain joins TRBV5-1 to TRBJ2-1; D unresolved. From germline, CDR1 is SGHRS and CDR2 YFSETQ. The V end was cut by 6 bases, the J end by 0 bases, with 13 bases between. CDR3 length: 15 amino acids.